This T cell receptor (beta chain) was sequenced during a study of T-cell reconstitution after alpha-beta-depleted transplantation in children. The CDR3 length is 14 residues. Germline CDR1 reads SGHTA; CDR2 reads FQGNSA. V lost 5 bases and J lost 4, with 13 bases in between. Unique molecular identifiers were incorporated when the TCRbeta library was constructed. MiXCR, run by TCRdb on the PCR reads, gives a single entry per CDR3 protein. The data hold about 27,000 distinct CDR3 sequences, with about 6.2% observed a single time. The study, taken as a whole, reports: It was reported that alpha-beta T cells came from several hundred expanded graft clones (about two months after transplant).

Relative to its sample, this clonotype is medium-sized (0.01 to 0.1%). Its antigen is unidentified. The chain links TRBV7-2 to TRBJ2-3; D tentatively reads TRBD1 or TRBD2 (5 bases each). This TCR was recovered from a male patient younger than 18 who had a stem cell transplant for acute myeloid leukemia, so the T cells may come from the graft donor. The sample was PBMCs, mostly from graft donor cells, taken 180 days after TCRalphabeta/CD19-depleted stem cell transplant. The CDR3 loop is CASSRDHIADTQYF. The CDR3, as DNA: TGTGCCAGCAGCCGGGACCATATTGCAGATACGCAGTATTTT.